The entry below gives a single T cell receptor beta chain sequence along with its context. Produced via immunoSEQ multiplex PCR; TCRdb's table is partial and in-frame only. This table holds 350,000 to 550,000 clones, 89% found once. Treatment indicated: over 15 received Ad26.COV2.S at low or high dose, single or two shots; about 5 received placebo; per-sample allocation not given. Collection of the samples took place on day 63 after the first injection of vaccine or placebo. These data come from a study of Ad26.COV2.S vaccination and SARS-CoV-2 variants. Study in general: The donor belonged to the COV1001 Ad26.COV2.S trial arm.

The V gene's germline CDR1 is SGHRS and CDR2 YFSETQ. Trimming pared 4 bases from V and 2 bases from J, leaving 6 bases between. The CDR3 spans 12 residues. Material: peripheral blood, obtained in a trial of Ad26.COV2.S vaccine versus placebo. The chain recombines TRBV5-1 with TRBJ1-2; D remains ambiguous. This clonotype was sampled from a person between 18 and 65 years old who received the Ad26.COV2.S COVID-19 vaccine or a placebo. CDR3 bases: TGCGCCAGCAGCCCCACGAACTATGGCTACACCTTC. Translated, it gives CASSPTNYGYTF.